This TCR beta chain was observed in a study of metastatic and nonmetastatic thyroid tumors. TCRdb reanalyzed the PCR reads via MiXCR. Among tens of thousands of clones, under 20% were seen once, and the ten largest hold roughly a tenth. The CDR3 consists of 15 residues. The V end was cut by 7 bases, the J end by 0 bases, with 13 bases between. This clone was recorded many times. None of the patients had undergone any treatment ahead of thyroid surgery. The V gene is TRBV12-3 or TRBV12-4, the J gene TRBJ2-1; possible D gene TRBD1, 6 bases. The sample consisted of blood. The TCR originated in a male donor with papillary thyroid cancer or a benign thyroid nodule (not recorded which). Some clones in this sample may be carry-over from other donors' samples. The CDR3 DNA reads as TGTGCCAGCACCATAGGACAGAGCTCCTACAATGAGCAGTTCTTC. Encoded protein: CASTIGQSSYNEQFF.